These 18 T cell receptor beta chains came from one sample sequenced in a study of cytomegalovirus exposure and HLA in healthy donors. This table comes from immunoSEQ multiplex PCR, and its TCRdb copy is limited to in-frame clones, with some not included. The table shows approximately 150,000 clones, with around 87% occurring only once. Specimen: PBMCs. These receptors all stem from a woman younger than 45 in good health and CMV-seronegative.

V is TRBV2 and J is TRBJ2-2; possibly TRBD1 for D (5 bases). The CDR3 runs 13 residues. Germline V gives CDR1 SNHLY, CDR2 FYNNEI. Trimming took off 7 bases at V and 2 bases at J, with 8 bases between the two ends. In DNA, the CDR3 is TGTGCCAGCACGGACACTAACACCGGGGAGCTGTTTTTT. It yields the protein CASTDTNTGELFF. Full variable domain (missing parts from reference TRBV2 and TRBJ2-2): EPEVTQTPSHQVTQMGQEVILRCVPISNHLYFYWYRQILGQKVEFLVSFYNNEISEKSEIFDDQFSVERPDGSNFTLKIRSTKLEDSAMYFCASTDTNTGELFFGEGSRLTVL.

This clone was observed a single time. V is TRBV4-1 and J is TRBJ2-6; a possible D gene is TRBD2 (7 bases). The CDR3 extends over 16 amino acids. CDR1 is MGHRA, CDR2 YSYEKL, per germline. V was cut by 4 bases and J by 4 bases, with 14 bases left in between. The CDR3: CASSPPGGAGANVLTF. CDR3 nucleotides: TGCGCCAGCAGCCCCCCGGGGGGCGCCGGGGCCAACGTCCTGACTTTC.

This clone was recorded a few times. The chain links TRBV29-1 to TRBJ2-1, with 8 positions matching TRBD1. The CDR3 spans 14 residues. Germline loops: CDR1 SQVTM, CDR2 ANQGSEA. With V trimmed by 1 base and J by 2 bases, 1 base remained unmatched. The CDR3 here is CSVEGQGTYNEQFF. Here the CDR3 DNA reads TGCAGCGTTGAAGGACAGGGGACCTACAATGAGCAGTTCTTC.

CDR3 sequence (DNA): TGTGCCAGCAGCGTAGAACAGGGGGGAAATGAGCAGTTCTTC. Encoded protein: CASSVEQGGNEQFF. This rearrangement joins TRBV5-4 to TRBJ2-1; 8 bases agree with TRBD1. Trimming took 4 bases from V and 7 from J; bases not matched to a gene: 7. Germline-derived CDR1 and CDR2 are SGHNT and YYREEE (reference sequence). This CDR3 region has 14 residues.

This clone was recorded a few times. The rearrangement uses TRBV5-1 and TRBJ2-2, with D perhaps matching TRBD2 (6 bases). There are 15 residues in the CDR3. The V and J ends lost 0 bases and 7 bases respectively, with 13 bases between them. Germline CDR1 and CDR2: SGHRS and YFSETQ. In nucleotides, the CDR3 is TGCGCCAGCAGCTTGGGATCGGGGGTGCACGGGGAGCTGTTTTTT. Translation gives CASSLGSGVHGELFF.

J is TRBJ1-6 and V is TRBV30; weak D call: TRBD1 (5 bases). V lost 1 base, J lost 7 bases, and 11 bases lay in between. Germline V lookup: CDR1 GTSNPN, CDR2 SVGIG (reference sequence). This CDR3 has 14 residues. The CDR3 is CAWSAGRGNSPLHF. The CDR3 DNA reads TGTGCCTGGAGTGCCGGGCGGGGCAATTCACCCCTCCACTTT.

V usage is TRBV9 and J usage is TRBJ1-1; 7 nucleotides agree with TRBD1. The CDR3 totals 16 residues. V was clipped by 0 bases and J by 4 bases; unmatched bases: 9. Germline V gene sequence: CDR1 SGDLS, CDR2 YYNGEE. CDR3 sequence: CASSVGDRTYGTEAFF. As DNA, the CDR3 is TGTGCCAGCAGCGTAGGGGACAGAACGTACGGCACTGAAGCTTTCTTT.

The CDR3 here is CASSPEPGSNEKLFF. The CDR3 bases are TGTGCCAGCAGCCCAGAACCAGGATCTAATGAAAAACTGTTTTTT. The gene calls are TRBV7-8 and TRBJ1-4; no definite D call. V shed 5 bases and J shed 3 bases, with 13 bases lying between them. CDR3 length equals 15 residues. Germline-derived CDR1 and CDR2 are SGHVS and FQNEAQ.

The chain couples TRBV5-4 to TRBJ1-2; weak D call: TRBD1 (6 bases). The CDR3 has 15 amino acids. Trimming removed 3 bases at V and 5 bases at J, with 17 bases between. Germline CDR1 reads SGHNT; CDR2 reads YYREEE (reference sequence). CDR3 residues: CASSSKIDRRYGYTF. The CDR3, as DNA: TGTGCCAGCAGCTCAAAAATTGACAGGAGGTATGGCTACACCTTC.

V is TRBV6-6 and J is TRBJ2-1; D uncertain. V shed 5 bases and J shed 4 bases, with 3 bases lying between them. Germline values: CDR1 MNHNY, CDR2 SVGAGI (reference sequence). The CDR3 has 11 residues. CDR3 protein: CASSQYNEQFF. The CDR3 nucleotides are TGTGCCAGCAGTCAATACAATGAGCAGTTCTTC.

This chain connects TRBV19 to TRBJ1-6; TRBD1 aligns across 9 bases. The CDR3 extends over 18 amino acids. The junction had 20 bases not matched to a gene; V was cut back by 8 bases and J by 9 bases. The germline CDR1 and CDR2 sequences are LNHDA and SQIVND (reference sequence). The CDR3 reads CASSYTLVDDRGSSPLHF. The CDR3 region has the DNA TGTGCCAGTTCTTACACCCTTGTCGATGACAGGGGGAGTTCACCCCTCCACTTT.

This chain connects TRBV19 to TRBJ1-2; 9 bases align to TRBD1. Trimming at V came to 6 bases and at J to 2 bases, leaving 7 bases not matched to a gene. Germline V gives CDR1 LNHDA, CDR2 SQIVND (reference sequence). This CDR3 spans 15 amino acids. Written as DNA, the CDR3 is TGTGCCAGTAGGGGGACACAGGGGGCGAACTATGGCTACACCTTC. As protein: CASRGTQGANYGYTF.

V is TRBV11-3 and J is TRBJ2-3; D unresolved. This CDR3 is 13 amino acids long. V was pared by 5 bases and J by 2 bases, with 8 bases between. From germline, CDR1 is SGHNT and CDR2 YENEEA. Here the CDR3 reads CASSRGPTDTQYF. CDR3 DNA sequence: TGTGCCAGCAGCAGAGGCCCCACAGATACGCAGTATTTT.

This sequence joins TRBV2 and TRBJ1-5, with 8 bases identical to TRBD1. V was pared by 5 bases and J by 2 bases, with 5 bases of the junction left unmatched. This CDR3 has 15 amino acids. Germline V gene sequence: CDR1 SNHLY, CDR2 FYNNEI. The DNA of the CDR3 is TGTGCCAGCAGTCGGACAGGGATCGGCAATCAGCCCCAGCATTTT. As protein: CASSRTGIGNQPQHF.

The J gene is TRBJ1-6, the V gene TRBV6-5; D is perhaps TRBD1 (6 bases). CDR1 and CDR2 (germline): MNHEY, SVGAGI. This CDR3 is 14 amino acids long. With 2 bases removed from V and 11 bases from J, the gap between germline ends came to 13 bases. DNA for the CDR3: TGTGCCAGCAGTTACCAGGGGTTTGAACCACCCCTCCACTTT. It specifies CASSYQGFEPPLHF.

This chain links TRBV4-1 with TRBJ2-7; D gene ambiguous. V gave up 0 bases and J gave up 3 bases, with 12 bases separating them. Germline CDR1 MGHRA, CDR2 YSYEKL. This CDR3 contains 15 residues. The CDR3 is CASSQDGYRNYEQYF. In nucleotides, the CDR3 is TGCGCCAGCAGCCAAGACGGTTACAGAAACTACGAGCAGTACTTC.

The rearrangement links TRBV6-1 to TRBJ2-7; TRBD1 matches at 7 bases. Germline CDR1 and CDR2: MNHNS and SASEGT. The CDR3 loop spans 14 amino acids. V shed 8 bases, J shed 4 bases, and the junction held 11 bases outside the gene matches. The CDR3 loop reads CASSFPLGQYEQYF. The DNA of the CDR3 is TGTGCCAGCTCTTTCCCCCTGGGACAGTACGAGCAGTACTTC.

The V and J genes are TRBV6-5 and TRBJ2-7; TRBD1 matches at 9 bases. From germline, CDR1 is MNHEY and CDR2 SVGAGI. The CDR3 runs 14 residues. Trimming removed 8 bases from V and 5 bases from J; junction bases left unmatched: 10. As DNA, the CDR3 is TGTGCCAGCCCCACCAGAGGGACAGGGAACGAGCAGTACTTC. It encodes CASPTRGTGNEQYF.